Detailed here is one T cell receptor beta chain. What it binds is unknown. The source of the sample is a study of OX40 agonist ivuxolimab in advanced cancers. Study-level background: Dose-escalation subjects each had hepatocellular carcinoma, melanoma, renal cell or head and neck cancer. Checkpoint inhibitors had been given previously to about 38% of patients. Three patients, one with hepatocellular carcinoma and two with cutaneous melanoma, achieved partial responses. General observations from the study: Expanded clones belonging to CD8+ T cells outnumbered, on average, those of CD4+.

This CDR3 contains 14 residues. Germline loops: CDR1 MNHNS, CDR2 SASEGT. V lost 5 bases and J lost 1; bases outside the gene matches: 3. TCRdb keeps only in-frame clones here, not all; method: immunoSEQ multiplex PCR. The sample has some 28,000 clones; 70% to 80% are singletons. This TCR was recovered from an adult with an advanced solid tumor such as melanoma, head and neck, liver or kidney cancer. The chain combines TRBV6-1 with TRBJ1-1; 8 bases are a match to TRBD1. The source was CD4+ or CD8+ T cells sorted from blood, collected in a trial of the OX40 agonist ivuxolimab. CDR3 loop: CASSSDRGNTEAFF. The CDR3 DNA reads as TGTGCCAGCAGTTCAGACAGGGGGAACACTGAAGCTTTCTTT.